Each of the 32 T cell receptor beta chains below was sequenced from the same sample in a study of T-cell memory formation after mild COVID-19. Each CDR3 protein gets one entry after TCRdb re-called the 5' RACE reads with MiXCR. The data contain roughly 600,000 distinct CDR3 sequences, more than 15% of them singletons. What was sequenced was PBMCs or a T cell subset sorted from them (not recorded which). The receptors come from an adult woman who had mild COVID-19 (a few samples of this study predate the infection). Cell type and time point are not known.

This clonotype has a count of ten or more. V usage is TRBV24-1 and J usage is TRBJ2-2; 7 bases line up with TRBD2. From germline, CDR1 is KGHDR and CDR2 SFDVKD. With 9 bases clipped from V and 7 bases from J, the junction kept 13 bases outside the gene matches. The CDR3 spans 15 residues. The CDR3, as DNA: TGTGCCACCGCTGGCAGCGGGAATACGATCGGGGAGCTGTTTTTT. This encodes CATAGSGNTIGELFF.

V is TRBV7-6 and J is TRBJ2-1, with 7 bases lining up with TRBD2. The CDR3 loop spans 16 amino acids. CDR1 is SGHVS, CDR2 FNYEAQ, per germline. V trimming: 5 bases; J trimming: 4 bases; junction bases outside the gene matches: 11. CDR3 amino acids: CASSRATGAGYNEQFF. CDR3 DNA: TGTGCCAGCAGCCGAGCCACGGGAGCGGGGTACAATGAGCAGTTCTTC.

J is TRBJ2-1 and V is TRBV2; TRBD1 is a possible D gene (5 bases). With 4 bases removed from V and 9 bases from J, the gap between germline ends came to 19 bases. The CDR3 is 15 residues long. Germline loops: CDR1 SNHLY, CDR2 FYNNEI. The CDR3 coding sequence is TGTGCCAGCAGTGTACGGAGCCCAGGGTCCGGTGAGCAGTTCTTC. Translating gives CASSVRSPGSGEQFF.

This clonotype has just a few counts. V is TRBV24-1 and J is TRBJ2-3; 8 bases are a match to TRBD1. V lost 4 bases, J lost 1 base, and 3 bases stayed unmatched. CDR1 and CDR2 from the germline V gene are KGHDR and SFDVKD. The CDR3 runs 15 residues. The CDR3 DNA reads as TGTGCCACCAGTGAAGCGACAGGGGGCACAGATACGCAGTATTTT. Translation gives CATSEATGGTDTQYF.

This chain uses TRBV6-2 or TRBV6-3 with TRBJ2-7; either TRBD1 or TRBD2 may fit D (5 bases each). Germline V gene sequence: CDR1 MNHEY, CDR2 SVGEGT. Trimming shortened V by 2 bases and J by 0 bases, and 23 bases separated the two germline ends. The length of the CDR3 is 19 residues. The CDR3: CASSYDGTLLLLNSYEQYF. The CDR3 DNA reads TGTGCCAGCAGTTACGACGGGACCCTGTTACTTTTGAACTCCTACGAGCAGTACTTC.

The V and J genes are TRBV6-1 and TRBJ2-6, with TRBD1 as a possible D gene (5 bases). V was trimmed by 3 bases and J by 1 base, leaving 7 bases between them. Germline lookup yields CDR1 MNHNS and CDR2 SASEGT. This CDR3 comprises 15 residues. The CDR3 loop is CASSDRQSGANVLTF. The CDR3 coding sequence is TGTGCCAGCAGTGACAGACAGTCTGGGGCCAACGTCCTGACTTTC.

The V and J genes are TRBV7-2 and TRBJ1-1; TRBD1 might be the D (5 bases). V dropped 7 bases and J dropped 2 bases, with 14 bases sitting between them. CDR3 length: 14 amino acids. From germline, CDR1 is SGHTA and CDR2 FQGNSA. The chain's CDR3 is CASTDQGINTEAFF. The CDR3 DNA is TGTGCCAGCACCGACCAGGGAATTAACACTGAAGCTTTCTTT.

This chain connects TRBV27 to TRBJ1-1; D gene uncertain. This CDR3 spans 14 amino acids. V lost 3 bases and J lost 0, with 8 bases in between. The germline gives CDR1 MNHEY, CDR2 SMNVEV (reference sequence). CDR3 coding DNA: TGTGCCAGCAGTTTCTCTTTACTGAACACTGAAGCTTTCTTT. Amino acids: CASSFSLLNTEAFF.

As DNA, the CDR3 is TGTGCCAGCAGTCTGACAGAGTACACTGAAGCTTTCTTT. Translation gives CASSLTEYTEAFF. The rearrangement links TRBV27 to TRBJ1-1; D may be TRBD1 (5 bases). Looked up from germline, CDR1 is MNHEY and CDR2 is SMNVEV (reference sequence). The CDR3 is 13 amino acids. V was pared by 5 bases and J by 3 bases, with 10 bases between.

There are many counts of this clonotype. CDR3 sequence: CASRIAGALETQYF. Written as DNA, the CDR3 is TGTGCCAGCAGGATAGCGGGGGCGCTGGAGACCCAGTACTTC. The V call is TRBV2, the J call TRBJ2-5, with 9 positions matching TRBD2. CDR1 and CDR2 (germline): SNHLY, FYNNEI. The J segment lost 5 bases and the V segment lost 6 bases, leaving 7 bases of the junction unmatched. This CDR3 is 14 amino acids long.

Only a few counts were recorded for this clonotype. This chain links TRBV12-3 or TRBV12-4 with TRBJ2-7; TRBD1 might be the D (6 bases). V was clipped by 6 bases and J by 3 bases, with 12 bases between them. The length of the CDR3 is 13 residues. This chain's CDR3 is CASRGPRGYEQYF. The CDR3 DNA follows: TGTGCCAGCAGAGGACCCAGGGGCTACGAGCAGTACTTC.

This clonotype was counted only a few times. This chain uses TRBV10-3 with TRBJ1-3, with 7 bases aligning to TRBD1. The V and J ends lost 10 bases and 6 bases, in that order; junction bases with no gene match: 3. The CDR3 covers 11 residues. CDR1 is ENHRY and CDR2 is SYGVKD in the germline V gene. For the CDR3, the DNA is TGTGCCACAGGACAGGCAAACACCATATATTTT. Amino acid sequence: CATGQANTIYF.

This chain uses TRBV18 with TRBJ1-4; 7 bases match TRBD1. CDR3 length equals 13 residues. Trimming at V came to 3 bases and at J to 6 bases, leaving 1 base not matched to a gene. Germline V gene data show CDR1 as KGHSH and CDR2 as LQKENI. As DNA, the CDR3 is TGTGCCAGCTCACCCCAGGGGGATGAAAAACTGTTTTTT. It specifies CASSPQGDEKLFF.

The table lists this clonotype with a few counts. The chain has TRBV5-5 and TRBJ1-1; 8 bases align to TRBD1. J lost 2 bases, V lost 4 bases, and 7 bases had no gene match. This CDR3 is 15 amino acids long. Germline assignment: CDR1 SGHKS and CDR2 YYEKEE (reference sequence). The CDR3 DNA is TGTGCCAGCAGCATAGTGGGACAGGCCAACACTGAAGCTTTCTTT. It yields the protein CASSIVGQANTEAFF.

The genes are TRBV12-3 or TRBV12-4 and TRBJ1-5; 9 bases agree with TRBD1. Unmatched junction bases numbered 11, after V lost 7 bases and J lost 4 bases. The CDR3 has 16 amino acids. CDR3 sequence reads: CASIAYRGRDNQPQHF. The CDR3 DNA reads as TGTGCCAGCATCGCGTACAGGGGGCGGGATAATCAGCCCCAGCATTTT.

This clonotype occurred a few times. The chain couples TRBV12-3 or TRBV12-4 to TRBJ1-5; tentative D call: TRBD1 (5 bases). The CDR3 has 15 amino acids. V was clipped by 4 bases and J by 0 bases, with 10 bases between them. In DNA form, the CDR3 reads TGTGCCAGCAGTTCAGGGAGGGCTAGCAATCAGCCCCAGCATTTT. Translated, it gives CASSSGRASNQPQHF.

There are a few counts of this clonotype. V gene TRBV5-6 combines with J gene TRBJ2-4, with TRBD2 as a possible D gene (5 bases). This CDR3 region has 15 residues. Germline CDR1 SGHDT, CDR2 YYEEEE. Trimming removed 0 bases at V and 8 bases at J, with 15 bases between. CDR3 coding DNA: TGTGCCAGCAGCTTGGTAAGCTCAACGGAGGACATTCAGTACTTC. Protein sequence: CASSLVSSTEDIQYF. The entire variable domain, with the rest obtained from reference TRBV5-6 and TRBJ2-4, is as follows: DAGVTQSPTHLIKTRGQQVTLRCSPKSGHDTVSWYQQALGQGPQFIFQYYEEEERQRGNFPDRFSGHQFPNYSSELNVNALLLGDSALYLCASSLVSSTEDIQYFGAGTRLSVL.

This clonotype was observed at least ten times. The genes are TRBV7-9 and TRBJ2-1; D is perhaps TRBD2 (6 bases). Between the trimmed V and J ends, which lost 2 bases and 3 bases, there was a span of 11 bases. Germline assignment: CDR1 SEHNR and CDR2 FQNEAQ (reference sequence). The CDR3 sequence is 15 residues long. CDR3 protein: CASSLRQGGYNEQFF. For the CDR3, the DNA is TGTGCCAGCAGCTTACGTCAGGGAGGCTACAATGAGCAGTTCTTC.

The chain joins TRBV27 to TRBJ2-3; 7 bases are a match to TRBD1. The CDR3 has 14 residues. J was trimmed by 4 bases and V by 2 bases; bases with no gene match: 3. The germline gives CDR1 MNHEY, CDR2 SMNVEV (reference sequence). Here the CDR3 DNA reads TGTGCCAGCAGTTTAGACAGGGTGGCAGATACGCAGTATTTT. The encoded protein is CASSLDRVADTQYF.

The chain combines TRBV24-1 with TRBJ1-5, with D possibly matching TRBD1 (6 bases). This CDR3 contains 13 residues. Trimming took off 5 bases at V and 7 bases at J, with 11 bases between the two ends. CDR1 is KGHDR, CDR2 SFDVKD, per germline. CDR3 sequence (DNA): TGTGCCACCAGTGTCGGGGGCCGGCAGCCCCAGCATTTT. Translated, it gives CATSVGGRQPQHF.

This clonotype has a handful of counts. V gene TRBV3-1 combines with J gene TRBJ2-5; D is unclear. This CDR3 is 15 amino acids long. V was cut by 4 bases and J by 0 bases, with 12 bases left in between. Germline V lookup: CDR1 LGHDT, CDR2 YNNKEL (reference sequence). The CDR3 coding sequence is TGTGCCAGCAGCCCTACCCGCCGGTACCAAGAGACCCAGTACTTC. Protein: CASSPTRRYQETQYF.

The chain carries TRBV7-8 and TRBJ2-1; a weak D match, TRBD2 (6 bases). From germline, CDR1 is SGHVS and CDR2 FQNEAQ. The CDR3 contains 15 residues. Deletions cut 5 bases from V and 2 bases from J, with 13 bases between. This chain's CDR3 is CASSQAEGTYNEQFF. As DNA, the CDR3 is TGTGCCAGCAGCCAGGCGGAGGGTACCTACAATGAGCAGTTCTTC.

V usage is TRBV3-1 and J usage is TRBJ1-5; possibly TRBD1 for D (6 bases). Germline assignment: CDR1 LGHDT and CDR2 YNNKEL (reference sequence). Trimming pared 4 bases from V and 5 bases from J, leaving 9 bases between. The CDR3 has 13 amino acids. In nucleotides, the CDR3 is TGTGCCAGCAGCCTTCAGGGGTATCAGCCCCAGCATTTT. Its protein product is CASSLQGYQPQHF.

This clonotype was detected a few times. The gene calls are TRBV10-3 and TRBJ1-3; D remains ambiguous. CDR1 and CDR2 from the germline V gene are ENHRY and SYGVKD. The CDR3 is made up of 12 amino acids. The V end was cut by 6 bases, the J end by 0 bases, with 3 bases between. The CDR3 reads CAIRVSGNTIYF. Written as DNA, the CDR3 is TGTGCCATCAGGGTCTCTGGAAACACCATATATTTT.

The chain links TRBV12-3 or TRBV12-4 to TRBJ2-7, with 9 bases that match TRBD1. Trimming took 6 bases from V and 6 from J; bases not matched to a gene: 12. CDR3 length: 15 residues. DNA of the CDR3: TGTGCCAGCAGATACCGGGACAGGGATTGGAGCGAGCAGTACTTC. It yields the protein CASRYRDRDWSEQYF.

The J gene is TRBJ1-1, the V gene TRBV7-3; 10 nucleotides line up with TRBD1. Germline CDR1 is SGHTA and CDR2 is FQGTGA. After removal of 5 bases from V and 3 bases from J, the junction contained 6 bases not matched to a gene. The CDR3 is made up of 15 amino acids. The CDR3 region is CASSMTGGGDTEAFF. CDR3 DNA sequence: TGTGCCAGCAGCATGACAGGGGGCGGGGACACTGAAGCTTTCTTT.

V usage is TRBV5-1 and J usage is TRBJ2-5, with a possible D match to TRBD2 (7 bases). CDR1 and CDR2 (germline): SGHRS, YFSETQ. V gave up 9 bases and J gave up 1 base, with 19 bases separating them. The CDR3 loop spans 15 amino acids. CDR3 nucleotides: TGCGCCACCTCATGGGAGGGGGTGCCCCAAGAGACCCAGTACTTC. It codes for CATSWEGVPQETQYF.

This clonotype was seen repeatedly, ten times or more. The J gene is TRBJ2-7, the V gene TRBV20-1, with D perhaps matching TRBD1 (6 bases). Trimming shortened V by 6 bases and J by 3 bases, and 9 bases separated the two germline ends. This CDR3 is 11 amino acids long. Germline V gives CDR1 DFQATT, CDR2 SNEGSKA (reference sequence). The CDR3 here is CSAGQFYEQYF. In DNA form, the CDR3 reads TGCAGTGCCGGACAGTTCTACGAGCAGTACTTC.

The chain links TRBV9 to TRBJ2-7, with 9 nucleotides matching TRBD1. Germline loops: CDR1 SGDLS, CDR2 YYNGEE. This CDR3 is 15 amino acids long. V gave up 2 bases and J gave up 3 bases; unmatched junction bases: 6. The CDR3 DNA follows: TGTGCCAGCAGCGTGGACGGGACAGGGCACTACGAGCAGTACTTC. Residues: CASSVDGTGHYEQYF.

This chain joins TRBV7-9 and TRBJ2-3; TRBD2 matches at 7 bases. Germline V lookup: CDR1 SEHNR, CDR2 FQNEAQ (reference sequence). This CDR3 has 15 amino acids. Germline trimming cut 0 bases from V and 4 bases from J; bases unmatched to any gene: 4. CDR3 loop: CASSLAAGVSDTQYF. The CDR3 DNA follows: TGTGCCAGCAGCTTAGCGGCGGGAGTATCAGATACGCAGTATTTT.

The chain is built from TRBV7-2 and TRBJ2-5; D remains unclear. Germline lookup yields CDR1 SGHTA and CDR2 FQGNSA. Trimming cost V 0 bases and J 4 bases, with 6 bases left between them. The CDR3 length is 13 residues. The CDR3 reads CASSLATRETQYF. The CDR3 DNA sequence: TGTGCCAGCAGCTTAGCGACGCGAGAGACCCAGTACTTC.

This rearrangement joins TRBV11-2 to TRBJ2-1; 11 bases map to TRBD2. The CDR3 contains 18 residues. In germline, CDR1 is SGHAT, CDR2 FQNNGV. J gave up 5 bases and V 5 bases, and 14 bases lay outside the gene matches. This CDR3 reads CASSPWGLAGGVNNEQFF. The CDR3 bases are TGTGCCAGCAGCCCTTGGGGTTTAGCGGGAGGGGTGAACAATGAGCAGTTCTTC.